The 31 T cell receptor beta chains reported below all come from one sample, sequenced in a study of blood T cell repertoires in COVID-19. The method was immunoSEQ multiplex PCR; TCRdb's version includes in-frame clones alone and lacks a portion of them. The table lists about 240,000 clones, about 86% of them singletons. Sequencing was performed on peripheral blood. These receptors came from an elderly woman with acute or convalescent COVID-19.

The J gene is TRBJ2-7, the V gene TRBV27; TRBD2 might be the D (5 bases). This CDR3 is 17 amino acids long. V was shortened by 4 bases and J by 0 bases, with 19 bases between the two germline ends. From germline, CDR1 is MNHEY and CDR2 SMNVEV (reference sequence). The chain's CDR3 is CASSSKAQRTSSYEQYF. For the CDR3, the DNA is TGTGCCAGCAGTTCCAAAGCCCAGAGAACTAGCTCCTACGAGCAGTACTTC.

Notes on this clone: At one end, the junction sequence differs from germline, possibly due to a read error. This chain uses TRBV7-3 with TRBJ2-2; TRBD1 is a possible D gene (6 bases). Germline V gene data show CDR1 as SGHTA and CDR2 as FQGTGA. This CDR3 has 14 amino acids. The CDR3 is CASSLTQGAGELFF. CDR3 nucleotides: TGTGCCAGCAGCCTAACACAGGGTGCCGGGGAGCTGTTTTTT.

V is TRBV28 and J is TRBJ1-3; D call uncertain. The V and J ends lost 3 bases and 2 bases respectively, with 14 bases between them. From germline, CDR1 is MDHEN and CDR2 SYDVKM. The CDR3 is 16 residues long. This CDR3 reads CASSLMGAGAGNTIYF. The DNA of the CDR3 is TGTGCCAGCAGTTTGATGGGTGCTGGAGCTGGAAACACCATATATTTT.

The CDR3 region has the DNA TGTGCCAGCAGTTCCCGGGGACAGGGGAATTCTGAAGCTTTCTTT. It yields the protein CASSSRGQGNSEAFF. The chain couples TRBV6-5 to TRBJ1-1, with 10 bases matching TRBD1. CDR1 and CDR2 (germline): MNHEY, SVGAGI. The J segment lost 6 bases and the V segment lost 4 bases, leaving 8 bases of the junction unmatched. The CDR3 covers 15 residues.

The genes are TRBV19 and TRBJ1-6; weak D call: TRBD1 (5 bases). CDR3 length: 19 residues. Looked up from germline, CDR1 is LNHDA and CDR2 is SQIVND (reference sequence). V was shortened by 4 bases and J by 7 bases, with 26 bases between the two germline ends. The CDR3 sequence is CASSTTPGRGRGMNSPLHF. The CDR3 DNA follows: TGTGCCAGTAGTACCACCCCGGGGAGGGGCCGGGGGATGAATTCACCCCTCCACTTT.

The rearrangement joins TRBV24-1 to TRBJ2-1; TRBD2 matches 15 bases. V gave up 4 bases and J gave up 4 bases; unmatched junction bases: 4. Germline V CDR1 and CDR2: KGHDR, SFDVKD. The CDR3 loop spans 17 amino acids. DNA of the CDR3: TGTGCCACCAGTGAAGGGACTAGCGGGGGGCTGTACAATGAGCAGTTCTTC. It encodes CATSEGTSGGLYNEQFF.

The gene calls are TRBV15 and TRBJ1-1; the match to TRBD1 covers 8 bases. The J segment lost 1 base and the V segment lost 4 bases, leaving 20 bases of the junction unmatched. The CDR3 has 20 residues. Germline values: CDR1 LNHNV, CDR2 YYDKDF (reference sequence). CDR3 DNA: TGTGCCACCAGCATAAAGTTTCCCGATCCGGGACAGGTTTCGAACACTGAAGCTTTCTTT. It specifies CATSIKFPDPGQVSNTEAFF.

The V and J genes are TRBV27 and TRBJ2-1; 15 positions match TRBD2. The CDR3 totals 16 residues. Germline CDR1 and CDR2: MNHEY and SMNVEV (reference sequence). Losses at the gene ends were 5 bases for V and 8 bases for J; bases not matched to a gene: 7. The CDR3 nucleotides are TGTGCCAGCAGTCTCCCGGGACTAGCGGGGGGCTATGAGCAGTTCTTC. Translating it yields CASSLPGLAGGYEQFF.

The V and J genes are TRBV2 and TRBJ1-3; D is possibly TRBD1 (5 bases). The germline V and J ends were trimmed by 0 bases and 4 bases, with 13 bases remaining between them. Germline CDR1 reads SNHLY; CDR2 reads FYNNEI. CDR3 length equals 16 residues. CDR3 nucleotide sequence: TGTGCCAGCAGTGAAGCGCTTGGGCAGGGAGGAAACACCATATATTTT. Translating it yields CASSEALGQGGNTIYF. Full variable domain (outside the CDR3, taken from reference TRBV2 and TRBJ1-3): EPEVTQTPSHQVTQMGQEVILRCVPISNHLYFYWYRQILGQKVEFLVSFYNNEISEKSEIFDDQFSVERPDGSNFTLKIRSTKLEDSAMYFCASSEALGQGGNTIYFGEGSWLTVV.

The chain combines TRBV3-1 (or the pseudogene TRBV3-2) with TRBJ2-7, with D tentatively TRBD2 (6 bases). This CDR3 has 16 amino acids. Between the trimmed V and J ends, which lost 0 bases and 1 base, there was a span of 13 bases. Germline V CDR1 and CDR2: LGHDT, YNNKEL (reference sequence). Here the CDR3 reads CASSQDGRQKSYEQYF. DNA for the CDR3: TGTGCCAGCAGCCAAGACGGGAGACAGAAATCCTACGAGCAGTACTTC.

The CDR3 spells CSASSGRGYTF. The CDR3, as DNA: TGCAGTGCTAGTTCCGGGAGAGGCTACACCTTC. This chain connects TRBV20-1 to TRBJ1-2; the D is unclear. Germline CDR1 DFQATT, CDR2 SNEGSKA (reference sequence). Trimming pared 3 bases from V and 8 bases from J, leaving 10 bases between. This CDR3 contains 11 residues.

The gene calls are TRBV5-1 and TRBJ2-7; D is ambiguous. Germline V gene data show CDR1 as SGHRS and CDR2 as YFSETQ. This CDR3 region has 14 residues. The V end was cut by 4 bases, the J end by 0 bases, with 11 bases between. The CDR3 reads CASSQTDGSYEQYF. The CDR3 nucleotides read TGCGCCAGCAGCCAAACAGACGGCTCCTACGAGCAGTACTTC.

This chain uses TRBV28 with TRBJ1-4; a weak D match, TRBD1 (5 bases). The length of the CDR3 is 14 residues. CDR1 is MDHEN, CDR2 SYDVKM, per germline. With 7 bases removed from V and 5 bases from J, the gap between germline ends came to 14 bases. DNA for the CDR3: TGTGCCAGCAAGTCGACAGTGCTGAATGAAAAACTGTTTTTT. It is translated as CASKSTVLNEKLFF.

The chain links TRBV19 to TRBJ2-7; 8 bases line up with TRBD2. The CDR3 covers 14 residues. The ends lost 5 bases at V and 2 bases at J; junction bases unmatched: 5. The germline V gene has CDR1 LNHDA and CDR2 SQIVND (reference sequence). DNA for the CDR3: TGTGCCAGTAGTCCACTAGCGGCGCCCTACGAGCAGTACTTC. It encodes CASSPLAAPYEQYF.

The chain joins TRBV23-1 to TRBJ2-3; weak D call: TRBD1 (6 bases). TRBV23-1 is labeled an ORF, and its function is uncertain. The V and J ends lost 3 bases and 4 bases respectively, with 14 bases between them. CDR3 length equals 15 residues. The CDR3 DNA reads as TGCGCCAGCAGTCATCAGGGGTATATGGCAGATACGCAGTATTTT. Translation: CASSHQGYMADTQYF.

The CDR3 protein is CASSATRQGRGEKLFF. The CDR3 region has the DNA TGTGCCAGCAGTGCGACCCGACAGGGAAGGGGTGAAAAACTGTTTTTT. The chain uses TRBV6-1 and TRBJ1-4; TRBD1 aligns across 7 bases. Germline-derived CDR1 and CDR2 are MNHNS and SASEGT. J gave up 7 bases and V 4 bases, and 12 bases lay outside the gene matches. The CDR3 loop spans 16 amino acids.

The chain couples TRBV3-1 (or the pseudogene TRBV3-2) to TRBJ2-7, with a weak D call TRBD2 (6 bases). Trimming took off 4 bases at V and 6 bases at J, with 13 bases between the two ends. This CDR3 spans 13 amino acids. Germline CDR1 reads LGHDT; CDR2 reads YNNKEL (reference sequence). CDR3 sequence: CASSPKAGSEQYF. CDR3 coding DNA: TGTGCCAGCAGCCCCAAGGCGGGGTCCGAGCAGTACTTC.

In the case of this clone: This same CDR3 is encoded by further DNA sequences in the sample. The chain combines TRBV7-9 with TRBJ1-5; 7 nucleotides match TRBD1. The germline V gene encodes CDR1 SEHNR and CDR2 FQNEAQ (reference sequence). The CDR3 loop spans 15 amino acids. V shed 1 base, J shed 3 bases, and the junction held 3 bases outside the gene matches. The CDR3 reads CASSLGDSLNQPQHF. The CDR3 nucleotides are TGTGCCAGCAGCTTAGGGGACAGCCTCAATCAGCCCCAGCATTTT.

The chain has TRBV7-9 and TRBJ2-6; 8 bases are shared with TRBD2. Germline V gene sequence: CDR1 SEHNR, CDR2 FQNEAQ (reference sequence). The length of the CDR3 is 17 residues. V was clipped by 3 bases and J by 0 bases; unmatched bases: 4. The CDR3 is CASSFSGGLSGANVLTF. The CDR3 nucleotides read TGTGCCAGCAGCTTCAGCGGGGGCCTCTCTGGGGCCAACGTCCTGACTTTC.

This clone was found once. The CDR3, as DNA: TGTGCCAGCAGCCTGGTGGGCCCCCGGGGTACGCAGTATTTT. This sequence encodes CASSLVGPRGTQYF. V is TRBV5-4 and J is TRBJ2-3, with a tentative D call TRBD2 (5 bases). Deletions cut 4 bases from V and 8 bases from J, with 17 bases between. The CDR3 is 14 amino acids. In germline, CDR1 is SGHNT, CDR2 YYREEE (reference sequence).

This chain joins TRBV15 and TRBJ2-4, with a weak D call TRBD2 (7 bases). CDR1 and CDR2 from the germline V gene are LNHNV and YYDKDF (reference sequence). This CDR3 spans 17 amino acids. V was trimmed by 1 base and J by 4 bases, leaving 17 bases between them. For the CDR3, the DNA is TGTGCCACCAGCAGAGGGGGGCTAGCGGAAAGAAAAAACATTCAGTACTTC. It encodes CATSRGGLAERKNIQYF. The full variable domain, with the rest looked up from reference TRBV15 and TRBJ2-4, is DAMVIQNPRYQVTQFGKPVTLSCSQTLNHNVMYWYQQKSSQAPKLLFHYYDKDFNNEADTPDNFQSRRPNTSFCFLDIRSPGLGDTAMYLCATSRGGLAERKNIQYFGAGTRLSVL.

The J gene is TRBJ1-2, the V gene TRBV5-1; 8 nucleotides align to TRBD1. The CDR3 loop spans 13 amino acids. Germline values: CDR1 SGHRS, CDR2 YFSETQ. Trimming at V came to 3 bases and at J to 6 bases, leaving 4 bases not matched to a gene. The CDR3 protein is CASSSQGADGYTF. The CDR3 region has the DNA TGCGCCAGCAGCTCCCAGGGGGCCGATGGCTACACCTTC.

J is TRBJ1-4 and V is TRBV12-5, with 9 bases lining up with TRBD1. Germline V lookup: CDR1 LGHNT, CDR2 FRNRAP. The trim removed 0 bases at V and 5 bases at J, leaving 4 bases unmatched. CDR3 length: 16 amino acids. The CDR3 loop reads CASGLVQGASNEKLFF. The CDR3 DNA reads TGTGCTAGTGGTTTGGTACAGGGGGCCTCGAATGAAAAACTGTTTTTT.

The sample holds one count of this clone. The chain combines TRBV4-1 with TRBJ1-4; D unclear. The germline V gene encodes CDR1 MGHRA and CDR2 YSYEKL. CDR3 length equals 13 residues. V gave up 9 bases and J gave up 7 bases, with 15 bases separating them. In DNA, the CDR3 is TGCGCCAGTCAAGGGTTACTAGGTGAAAAACTGTTTTTT. Its translation is CASQGLLGEKLFF.

The rearrangement uses TRBV11-2 and TRBJ1-1; possible D gene TRBD1, 6 bases. The V gene's germline CDR1 is SGHAT and CDR2 FQNNGV. The V end was cut by 8 bases, the J end by 10 bases, with 20 bases between. The CDR3 totals 13 residues. CDR3 amino acids: CASGTEAGATAFF. CDR3 DNA sequence: TGTGCCAGCGGGACGGAAGCAGGGGCCACAGCTTTCTTT.

The chain links TRBV18 to TRBJ2-1; D might be TRBD1 (6 bases). The CDR3 consists of 15 residues. V lost 3 bases and J 4 bases, leaving 13 bases between the germline ends. CDR1 and CDR2 from the germline V gene are KGHSH and LQKENI. CDR3: CASSPRGSQYNEQFF. CDR3 sequence (DNA): TGTGCCAGCTCACCCAGGGGAAGCCAGTACAATGAGCAGTTCTTC.

The genes are TRBV5-1 and TRBJ1-4; TRBD1 matches at 7 bases. The CDR3 extends over 17 amino acids. Germline CDR1 reads SGHRS; CDR2 reads YFSETQ. V gave up 0 bases and J gave up 8 bases; unmatched junction bases: 13. CDR3 sequence reads: CASSLGQGNAASEKLFF. Here the CDR3 DNA reads TGCGCCAGCAGCTTGGGACAGGGTAATGCTGCCTCGGAAAAACTGTTTTTT.

The V and J genes are TRBV4-2 and TRBJ1-5; possible D gene TRBD1, 5 bases. The CDR3 loop spans 13 amino acids. The ends were cut back, 3 bases at V and 6 bases at J, with 9 bases in the middle. Germline values: CDR1 LGHNA, CDR2 YNFKEQ. Written as DNA, the CDR3 is TGTGCCAGCAGCCAGGGGGGGAGTCAGCCCCAGCATTTT. Translated, it gives CASSQGGSQPQHF.

This clone was counted once. The rearrangement joins TRBV6-5 to TRBJ1-5; 8 nucleotides agree with TRBD1. V gave up 6 bases and J gave up 4 bases; unmatched junction bases: 2. The germline CDR1 and CDR2 sequences are MNHEY and SVGAGI. The CDR3 extends over 13 amino acids. CDR3 DNA: TGTGCCAGCAGGGGACAGGTGAATCAGCCCCAGCATTTT. This gives the protein CASRGQVNQPQHF.

The chain carries TRBV29-1 and TRBJ1-1; no definite D call. V was clipped by 6 bases and J by 5 bases, with 10 bases between them. This CDR3 comprises 11 residues. Germline V gene data show CDR1 as SQVTM and CDR2 as ANQGSEA. CDR3 coding DNA: TGCAGCGTCGAGGAGAGAACTGAAGCTTTCTTT. Its protein product is CSVEERTEAFF.

This clone appeared a single time. The genes are TRBV5-1 and TRBJ1-6; 9 bases fit TRBD1. The CDR3 sequence is 16 residues long. The V gene's germline CDR1 is SGHRS and CDR2 YFSETQ. J gave up 7 bases and V 4 bases, and 9 bases lay outside the gene matches. CDR3 region: CASSPHTGGKNSPLHF. The CDR3 region has the DNA TGCGCCAGCAGCCCTCACACAGGGGGCAAAAATTCACCCCTCCACTTT.